This T cell receptor beta chain emerged from a study of Ad26.COV2.S vaccination and SARS-CoV-2 variants. General observations from the study: Vaccine and placebo recipients had comparable breadth of non-spike TCRs. Vaccine recipients surpassed placebo recipients in spike-specific TCR breadth. Measures of TCR breadth and depth may have fallen short of total T cell responses. Vaccinees reportedly had broad spike-specific CD8+ and CD4+ T cell responses.

Repertoires were generated with immunoSEQ multiplex PCR, while TCRdb's copy carries only in-frame clones and drops some. Among 300,000 to 450,000 clones listed, about 90% were seen once. This CDR3 comprises 14 residues. The germline V and J ends were trimmed by 4 bases and 4 bases, with 13 bases remaining between them. Germline-derived CDR1 and CDR2 are LGHDT and YNNKEL (reference sequence). About this clone: No antigen is known for it.

This chain links TRBV3-1 (or the pseudogene TRBV3-2) with TRBJ1-2, with a weak D call TRBD1 (5 bases). The sample was peripheral blood, taken after recovery from COVID-19. The sequence was collected from a human donor who had recovered from COVID-19. CDR3 nucleotides: TGTGCCAGCAGCCCCGTGGGGGGAGTCTATGGCTACACCTTC. It is translated as CASSPVGGVYGYTF.